The sequence of this T cell receptor beta chain was determined in a study of siplizumab effects on memory and regulatory T cells. Study conclusions and caveats: Researchers could not give a naive or memory phenotype to roughly 80-97% of proliferating CD4+ or CD8+ clones. Naive T cells apparently outstripped memory cells in diversity and seemed major alloresponse contributors.

V was clipped by 2 bases and J by 11 bases; unmatched bases: 9. Per the germline V gene, CDR1 is MNHEY and CDR2 is SVGAGI. The CDR3 is 14 amino acids. In the case of this clone: Its matching antigen is unknown.

Profiled with immunoSEQ multiplex PCR; TCRdb holds only in-frame clones, not every one. The sample yields under 95,000 clones, 94% seen once. J is TRBJ2-5 and V is TRBV6-5; TRBD2 agrees at 9 bases. The sequence came from a human donor in good health. Sequenced input: non-Treg CD4+ T cells sorted from blood. The CDR3 DNA reads as TGTGCCAGCAGTTACCAGCGGGAGGTAAGGGAGCAGTACTTC. Protein product: CASSYQREVREQYF.